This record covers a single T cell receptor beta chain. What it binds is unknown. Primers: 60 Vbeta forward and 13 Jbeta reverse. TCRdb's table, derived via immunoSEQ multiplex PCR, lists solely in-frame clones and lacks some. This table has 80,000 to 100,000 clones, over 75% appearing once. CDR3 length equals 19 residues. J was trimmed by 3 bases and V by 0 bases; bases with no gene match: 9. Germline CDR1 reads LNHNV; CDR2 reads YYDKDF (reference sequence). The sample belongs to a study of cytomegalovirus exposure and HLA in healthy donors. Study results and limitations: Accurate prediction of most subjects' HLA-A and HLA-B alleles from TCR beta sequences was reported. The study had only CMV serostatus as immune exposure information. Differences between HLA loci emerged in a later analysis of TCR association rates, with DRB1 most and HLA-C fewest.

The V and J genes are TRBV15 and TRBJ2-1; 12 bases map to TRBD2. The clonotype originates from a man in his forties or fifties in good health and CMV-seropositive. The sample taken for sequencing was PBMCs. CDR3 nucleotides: TGTGCCACCAGCAGAGATGTATGGACTAGCGGGGAGGGCTACAATGAGCAGTTCTTC. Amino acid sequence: CATSRDVWTSGEGYNEQFF.